This entry is about one T cell receptor beta chain. As yet, its antigen is unknown. Primers included in the PCR were 60 Vbeta and 13 Jbeta primers. TCRdb's table, derived via immunoSEQ multiplex PCR, lists solely in-frame clones and lacks some. The sample carries 150,000 to 180,000 clones, about 70% recorded once. The sample comes from a study of cytomegalovirus exposure and HLA in healthy donors. Study conclusions and caveats: An analysis that was carried out later associated 15,000 to 20,000 TCR beta sequences with HLA alleles at 0.05 false discovery rate. Later examination showed HLA-associated TCR beta chains had greater clonal expansion than equally common others. Listed as cytomegalovirus-associated were approximately 160 TCR beta chains. In a later analysis, TCR beta V- and J-gene trimming showed a link to a missense DCLRE1C variant.

Germline CDR1 MNHNS, CDR2 SASEGT. The length of the CDR3 is 14 residues. The ends lost 7 bases at V and 3 bases at J; junction bases unmatched: 3. Sequencing was performed on PBMCs. The receptor was isolated from a man aged 18 to 29 in good health and CMV-seronegative. V and J are TRBV6-1 and TRBJ2-2; 9 positions match TRBD1. As DNA, the CDR3 is TGTGCCAGCAAGACAGGGGGGGACACCGGGGAGCTGTTTTTT. Translated, it gives CASKTGGDTGELFF.